These 27 T cell receptor beta chains were all obtained from the same sample, sequenced in a study of CD8+CD57+ T cells in acquired aplastic anemia (dated by TCRdb to the late 2010s). TCRdb names Illumina HiSeq 2000 as the instrument used. Profiling of TCR beta VDJ combinations and CDR3 sequences used genomic DNA as the template. TCRdb applied fastp at Q25 and MiXCR to the public reads, then kept only in-frame beta chains. For every CDR3 protein sequence, its rows merge into one entry that carries the most common genes and DNA. The sample table lists under 150,000 distinct CDR3 sequences, 41% of them with a count of one. Of the sample, roughly 8.9% falls within the top ten clones. Sequenced: sorted CD4+, CD8+, or CD8+CD57+ T cells (not recorded which) from PBMCs. The receptors here all came from a human donor in good health, serving as a control.

Comments on this clonotype: Relative to the germline gene, one junction end is altered; a read error may explain this. The chain has TRBV7-7 and TRBJ1-2; D ambiguous. The CDR3 loop spans 15 amino acids. Germline values: CDR1 SSHAT, CDR2 FNYEAQ (reference sequence). For the CDR3, the DNA is TGTGCTAGCAGATCAGGTGGAATGCGTTACTATGGCTACACCTTC. Protein product: CASRSGGMRYYGYTF.

The V and J genes are TRBV6-2 or TRBV6-3 and TRBJ1-6, with 7 bases fitting TRBD1. Germline V gene lookup returns CDR1 MNHEY and CDR2 SVGEGT. V trimming: 4 bases; J trimming: 8 bases; junction bases outside the gene matches: 5. The CDR3 contains 14 residues. CDR3 sequence: CASSWGQFDSPLHF. The CDR3 DNA reads as TGTGCCAGCAGTTGGGGACAGTTCGATTCACCCCTCCACTTT.

Ten or more counts support this clonotype. V usage is TRBV20-1 and J usage is TRBJ2-5; 8 bases line up with TRBD2. Germline CDR1 DFQATT, CDR2 SNEGSKA (reference sequence). V shed 3 bases and J 5 bases; nucleotides not matched to a gene: 8. The CDR3 is made up of 14 amino acids. DNA of the CDR3: TGCAGTGCTAGTCGATCAGGGACTAGGGAGACCCAGTACTTC. It yields the protein CSASRSGTRETQYF.

On this clonotype: A much larger clone differs from this one at a single base, so this may be a read error. This rearrangement joins TRBV20-1 to TRBJ1-5, with no clear D. Germline loops: CDR1 DFQATT, CDR2 SNEGSKA (reference sequence). This CDR3 comprises 14 residues. In DNA, the CDR3 is TGCAGTGCTAGAGCGGGGAATAGCGATCAGCCCCAGCATTTT. The encoded protein is CSARAGNSDQPQHF.

There are many counts of this clonotype. CDR3 sequence: CASHPGQGFSYEQYF. CDR3 DNA: TGTGCCAGTCACCCGGGACAGGGATTTTCGTACGAGCAGTACTTC. The rearrangement links TRBV19 to TRBJ2-7; the match to TRBD1 covers 9 bases. Per germline, CDR1 LNHDA and CDR2 SQIVND (reference sequence). CDR3 length: 15 residues. V lost 8 bases and J lost 4; bases outside the gene matches: 12.

This chain links TRBV24-1 with TRBJ2-1; TRBD1 matches 7 bases. The germline gives CDR1 KGHDR, CDR2 SFDVKD. V was pared by 1 base and J by 14 bases, with 7 bases of the junction left unmatched. The CDR3 has 13 amino acids. CDR3 region: CATSDLFGQAEFF. CDR3 nucleotides: TGTGCCACCAGTGATTTATTCGGACAGGCTGAGTTCTTC.

The chain joins TRBV20-1 to TRBJ2-1, with 8 bases fitting TRBD2. Germline V gene sequence: CDR1 DFQATT, CDR2 SNEGSKA (reference sequence). The CDR3 runs 10 residues. With 6 bases clipped from V and 9 bases from J, the junction kept 1 base outside the gene matches. The CDR3: CSAGRGEQFF. The CDR3 bases are TGCAGTGCCGGGAGGGGTGAGCAGTTCTTC.

Note on this clonotype: The junction departs from germline at one end; a sequencing error may be responsible. J is TRBJ2-3 and V is TRBV4-2; 9 positions agree with TRBD2. CDR3 length: 17 amino acids. The germline V gene has CDR1 LGHNA and CDR2 YNFKEQ. This chain's CDR3 is CASSQETGGGVGDTRYF. CDR3 DNA sequence: TGTGCCAGCAGCCAGGAGACTGGCGGGGGGGTTGGAGATACGCGGTATTTT.

The chain employs TRBV27 and TRBJ1-2; D gene uncertain. Trimming took off 3 bases at V and 5 bases at J, with 22 bases between the two ends. Germline CDR1 and CDR2: MNHEY and SMNVEV (reference sequence). This CDR3 has 17 residues. CDR3 residues: CASSFSPRGLGRYGYTF. The DNA for the CDR3 is TGTGCCAGCAGTTTCTCCCCCCGCGGGTTGGGGAGGTATGGCTACACCTTC.

J is TRBJ1-3 and V is TRBV2, with D hard to call. Germline V gene sequence: CDR1 SNHLY, CDR2 FYNNEI. The CDR3 totals 14 residues. Trimming stripped 3 bases from V and 5 bases from J, with 11 bases between. The CDR3 DNA reads as TGTGCCAGCAGTGATAGTGGAATTCGAAACACCATATATTTT. Its protein product is CASSDSGIRNTIYF.

This rearrangement joins TRBV7-3 to TRBJ2-3; the D gene is possibly TRBD2 (6 bases). Deletions cut 2 bases from V and 2 bases from J, with 11 bases between. This CDR3 contains 15 residues. The germline CDR1 and CDR2 sequences are SGHTA and FQGTGA. CDR3 nucleotide sequence: TGTGCCAGCAGCTTACTGGCGGGGCCCACAGATACGCAGTATTTT. The encoded protein is CASSLLAGPTDTQYF. The variable domain in full, with the rest retrieved from reference TRBV7-3 and TRBJ2-3, is GAGVSQTPSNKVTEKGKYVELRCDPISGHTALYWYRQSLGQGPEFLIYFQGTGAADDSGLPNDRFFAVRPEGSVSTLKIQRTERGDSAVYLCASSLLAGPTDTQYFGPGTRLTVL.

This chain connects TRBV19 to TRBJ2-7, with TRBD2 matching over 12 bases. V lost 3 bases to trimming and J lost 0 bases; unmatched junction nucleotides: 9. The germline V gene has CDR1 LNHDA and CDR2 SQIVND (reference sequence). The CDR3 has 18 amino acids. The CDR3 region is CASSIRLAGGLHSYEQYF. The CDR3 bases are TGTGCCAGTAGTATCCGTCTAGCGGGAGGGCTCCACTCCTACGAGCAGTACTTC.

Worth noting for this clonotype: At one end, the junction sequence differs from germline, possibly due to a read error. CDR3 amino acids: CASSDSAHSYNERCF. The CDR3 coding sequence is TGTGCCAGTAGTGATAGCGCGCATTCCTACAATGAGCGGTGCTTC. The genes are TRBV19 and TRBJ2-1, with D maybe TRBD2 (5 bases). The germline gives CDR1 LNHDA, CDR2 SQIVND (reference sequence). The CDR3 totals 15 residues.

The chain employs TRBV20-1 and TRBJ1-1; 10 nucleotides agree with TRBD1. With V trimmed by 3 bases and J by 7 bases, 5 bases remained unmatched. The CDR3 has 13 amino acids. Germline-derived CDR1 and CDR2 are DFQATT and SNEGSKA (reference sequence). The CDR3 nucleotides read TGCAGTGCTAGGAGGGACAGGGGTAGTGAAGCTTTCTTT. As protein: CSARRDRGSEAFF.

The sample holds many counts of this clonotype. V usage is TRBV20-1 and J usage is TRBJ1-6; D uncertain. Germline CDR1 reads DFQATT; CDR2 reads SNEGSKA (reference sequence). The CDR3 totals 14 residues. The V and J ends lost 0 bases and 6 bases respectively, with 9 bases between them. The CDR3: CSARDQQINSPLHF. In nucleotides, the CDR3 is TGCAGTGCTAGAGATCAACAGATTAATTCACCCCTCCACTTT.

Many counts were recorded for this clonotype. The CDR3 spells CASSPGQGYGRNYGYTF. The CDR3 nucleotides read TGTGCCAGCAGTCCGGGACAGGGGTATGGACGGAACTATGGCTACACCTTC. The chain joins TRBV12-3 or TRBV12-4 to TRBJ1-2; 10 bases align to TRBD1. This CDR3 region has 17 residues. V shed 5 bases, J shed 2 bases, and the junction held 11 bases outside the gene matches.

In this sample, this clonotype turned up many times. The V gene is TRBV29-1, the J gene TRBJ2-1; 8 nucleotides match TRBD2. The CDR3 is 14 amino acids. The trim removed 4 bases at V and 8 bases at J, leaving 10 bases unmatched. Germline assignment: CDR1 SQVTM and CDR2 ANQGSEA. The CDR3 is CSVVPGLGSDEQFF. The CDR3 region has the DNA TGCAGCGTTGTTCCGGGACTAGGGTCGGATGAGCAGTTCTTC.

V gene TRBV6-2 or TRBV6-3 combines with J gene TRBJ2-7, with a possible D match to TRBD1 (6 bases). The CDR3 contains 13 residues. The V gene's germline CDR1 is MNHEY and CDR2 SVGEGT. Trimming took off 4 bases at V and 2 bases at J, with 9 bases between the two ends. DNA for the CDR3: TGTGCCAGCAGTTCAGGGGTACCCTACGAGCAGTACTTC. This encodes CASSSGVPYEQYF.

Comments on this clonotype: Since a much larger clone is just one base distant, this may be a read error. The chain combines TRBV6-2 or TRBV6-3 with TRBJ2-7; weak D call: TRBD2 (7 bases). V was pared by 5 bases and J by 3 bases, with 11 bases between. Germline lookup yields CDR1 MNHEY and CDR2 SVGEGT. The CDR3 covers 13 residues. The CDR3 is CASSGGGFYEQYF. The CDR3, as DNA: TGTGCCAGCAGTGGCGGGGGCTTCTACGAGCAGTACTTC.

There are a few counts of this clonotype. The chain recombines TRBV15 with TRBJ2-7; D possibly corresponds to TRBD2 (5 bases). CDR3 length equals 12 residues. Trimming shortened V by 6 bases and J by 3 bases, and 9 bases separated the two germline ends. Germline assignment: CDR1 LNHNV and CDR2 YYDKDF (reference sequence). The CDR3 bases are TGTGCCACCAGGTTAGAGGGCTACGAGCAGTACTTC. This translates into CATRLEGYEQYF.

This clonotype was detected only a few times. The V and J genes are TRBV19 and TRBJ2-7; TRBD2 matches at 10 bases. CDR1 is LNHDA and CDR2 is SQIVND in the germline V gene (reference sequence). The ends lost 10 bases at V and 5 bases at J; junction bases unmatched: 5. The CDR3 extends over 12 amino acids. The CDR3: CATSGRTHEQYF. CDR3 bases: TGTGCCACTAGCGGGAGAACCCACGAGCAGTACTTC.

Many counts were recorded for this clonotype. The chain carries TRBV29-1 and TRBJ1-1; TRBD1 matches 7 bases. Germline V lookup: CDR1 SQVTM, CDR2 ANQGSEA. The CDR3 runs 12 residues. After removal of 6 bases from V and 4 bases from J, the junction contained 5 bases not matched to a gene. The CDR3, as DNA: TGCAGCGTCGGACAGGTGGGCACTGAAGCTTTCTTT. It yields the protein CSVGQVGTEAFF.

This clonotype was detected only a few times. V gene TRBV15 combines with J gene TRBJ1-1; 8 nucleotides agree with TRBD1. CDR1 LNHNV and CDR2 YYDKDF come from the germline V gene (reference sequence). The CDR3 totals 13 residues. Trimming took 4 bases from V and 6 from J; bases not matched to a gene: 4. The CDR3 here is CATSIGTGAEAFF. The DNA of the CDR3 is TGTGCCACCAGCATAGGGACAGGAGCTGAAGCTTTCTTT.

This clonotype was found many times. The DNA of the CDR3 is TGTGCCAGCCCTAGGGACCGCCTCAATCAGCCCCAGCATTTT. It codes for CASPRDRLNQPQHF. The chain carries TRBV2 and TRBJ1-5; tentatively, D is TRBD1 (5 bases). V was cut by 8 bases and J by 3 bases, with 14 bases left in between. This CDR3 comprises 14 residues. Germline values: CDR1 SNHLY, CDR2 FYNNEI.

The chain employs TRBV12-3 or TRBV12-4 and TRBJ2-3, with 11 bases aligning to TRBD1. Losses at the gene ends were 5 bases for V and 3 bases for J; bases not matched to a gene: 7. This CDR3 is 16 amino acids long. The CDR3 DNA follows: TGTGCCAGCAGTCCGGGACAGGGGGTTTTTACAGATACGCAGTATTTT. Encoded protein: CASSPGQGVFTDTQYF.

J is TRBJ2-1 and V is TRBV4-1; D is unresolved. Germline V lookup: CDR1 MGHRA, CDR2 YSYEKL. The V end was cut by 0 bases, the J end by 0 bases, with 3 bases between. The CDR3 covers 14 residues. CDR3 nucleotides: TGCGCCAGCAGCCAAGACCCCTCCTACAATGAGCAGTTCTTC. This encodes CASSQDPSYNEQFF.

This clonotype came up many times. Relative to the germline gene, one junction end is altered; a read error may explain this. The CDR3 loop reads CASSLGSAGPYEQCF. The CDR3 nucleotides are TGTGCCAGCAGCTTAGGATCAGCGGGGCCCTACGAGCAGTGCTTC. This sequence joins TRBV7-2 and TRBJ2-7, with TRBD2 identical over 7 bases. CDR1 and CDR2 (germline): SGHTA, FQGNSA. The CDR3 sequence is 15 residues long. The variable domain in full, with the rest retrieved from reference TRBV7-2 and TRBJ2-7, is GAGVSQSPSNKVTEKGKDVELRCDPISGHTALYWYRQSLGQGLEFLIYFQGNSAPDKSGLPSDRFSAERTGGSVSTLTIQRTQQEDSAVYLCASSLGSAGPYEQCFGPGTRLTVT.